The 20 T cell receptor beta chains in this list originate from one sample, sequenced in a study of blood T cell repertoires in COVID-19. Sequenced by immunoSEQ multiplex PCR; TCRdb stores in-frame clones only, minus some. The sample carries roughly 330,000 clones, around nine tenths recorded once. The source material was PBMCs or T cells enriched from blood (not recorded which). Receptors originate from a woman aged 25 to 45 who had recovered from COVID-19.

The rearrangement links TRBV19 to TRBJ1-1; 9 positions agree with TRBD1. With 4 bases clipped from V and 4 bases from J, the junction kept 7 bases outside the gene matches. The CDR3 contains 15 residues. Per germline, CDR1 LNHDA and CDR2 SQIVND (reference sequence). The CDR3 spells CASSTWDRDPTEAFF. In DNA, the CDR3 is TGTGCCAGTAGTACCTGGGACAGGGACCCCACTGAAGCTTTCTTT.

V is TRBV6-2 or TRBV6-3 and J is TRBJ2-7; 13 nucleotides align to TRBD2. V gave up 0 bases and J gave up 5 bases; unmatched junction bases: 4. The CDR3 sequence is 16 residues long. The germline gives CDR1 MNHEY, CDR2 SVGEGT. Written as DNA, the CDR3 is TGTGCCAGCAGTTACTCCAGACTAGCGGGGGGCCACGAGCAGTACTTC. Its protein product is CASSYSRLAGGHEQYF.

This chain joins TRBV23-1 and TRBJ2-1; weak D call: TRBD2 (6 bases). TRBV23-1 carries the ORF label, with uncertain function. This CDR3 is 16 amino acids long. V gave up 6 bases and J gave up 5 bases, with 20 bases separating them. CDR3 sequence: CASSPSRETRDNEQFF. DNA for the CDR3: TGCGCCAGCAGCCCATCGCGGGAAACAAGAGACAATGAGCAGTTCTTC.

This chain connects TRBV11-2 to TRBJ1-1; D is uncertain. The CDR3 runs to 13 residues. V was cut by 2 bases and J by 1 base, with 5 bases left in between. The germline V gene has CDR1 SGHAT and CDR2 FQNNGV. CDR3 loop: CASSLLPNTEAFF. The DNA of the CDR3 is TGTGCCAGCAGCTTACTCCCGAACACTGAAGCTTTCTTT.

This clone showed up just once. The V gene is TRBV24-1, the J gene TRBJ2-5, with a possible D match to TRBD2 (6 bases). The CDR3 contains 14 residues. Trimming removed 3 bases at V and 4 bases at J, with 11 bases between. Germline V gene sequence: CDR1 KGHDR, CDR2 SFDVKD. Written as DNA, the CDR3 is TGTGCCACCAGTGATCGTCAGGGAGGAGAGACCCAGTACTTC. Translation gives CATSDRQGGETQYF.

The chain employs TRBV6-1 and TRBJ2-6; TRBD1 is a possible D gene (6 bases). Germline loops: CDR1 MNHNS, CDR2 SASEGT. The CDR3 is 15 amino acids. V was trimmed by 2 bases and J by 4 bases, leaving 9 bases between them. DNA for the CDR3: TGTGCCAGCAGTGAACAGGGGCGAGGGGCCAACGTCCTGACTTTC. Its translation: CASSEQGRGANVLTF.

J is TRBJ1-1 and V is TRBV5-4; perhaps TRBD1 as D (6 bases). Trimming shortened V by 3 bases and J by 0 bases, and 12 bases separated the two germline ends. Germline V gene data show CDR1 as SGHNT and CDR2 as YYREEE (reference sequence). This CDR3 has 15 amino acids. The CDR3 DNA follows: TGTGCCAGCAGCTCGGCCGGGGACATGAACACTGAAGCTTTCTTT. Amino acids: CASSSAGDMNTEAFF.

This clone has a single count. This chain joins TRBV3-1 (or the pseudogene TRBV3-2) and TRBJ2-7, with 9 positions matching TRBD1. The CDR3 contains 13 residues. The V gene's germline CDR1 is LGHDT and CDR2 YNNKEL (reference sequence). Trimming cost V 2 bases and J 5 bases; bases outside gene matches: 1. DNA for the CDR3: TGTGCCAGCAGCCAATGGGACAGGGACGAGCAGTACTTC. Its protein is CASSQWDRDEQYF.

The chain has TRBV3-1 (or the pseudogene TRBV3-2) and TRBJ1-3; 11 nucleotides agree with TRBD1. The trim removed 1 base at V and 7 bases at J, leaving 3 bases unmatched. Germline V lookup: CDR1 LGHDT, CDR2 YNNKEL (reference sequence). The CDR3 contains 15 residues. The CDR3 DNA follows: TGTGCCAGCAGCCAAGGGGACAGGGGGTTCAACACCATATATTTT. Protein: CASSQGDRGFNTIYF.

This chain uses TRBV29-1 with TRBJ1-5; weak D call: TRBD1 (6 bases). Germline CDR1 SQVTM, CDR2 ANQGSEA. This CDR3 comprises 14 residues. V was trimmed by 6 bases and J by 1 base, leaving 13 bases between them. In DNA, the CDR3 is TGCAGCGTGGCATCCCAGGGGAGCAATCAGCCCCAGCATTTT. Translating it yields CSVASQGSNQPQHF.

In DNA, the CDR3 is TGTGCCAGCAGCTTGGGGGGGGACGAGCAGTACTTC. It yields the protein CASSLGGDEQYF. This chain links TRBV5-4 with TRBJ2-7; D possibly corresponds to TRBD2 (6 bases). Germline CDR1 is SGHNT and CDR2 is YYREEE (reference sequence). This CDR3 region has 12 residues. Trimming took 0 bases from V and 5 from J, leaving 6 bases between them. The whole variable domain, filled in from reference TRBV5-4 and TRBJ2-7, reads ETGVTQSPTHLIKTRGQQVTLRCSSQSGHNTVSWYQQALGQGPQFIFQYYREEENGRGNFPPRFSGLQFPNYSSELNVNALELDDSALYLCASSLGGDEQYFGPGTRLTVT.

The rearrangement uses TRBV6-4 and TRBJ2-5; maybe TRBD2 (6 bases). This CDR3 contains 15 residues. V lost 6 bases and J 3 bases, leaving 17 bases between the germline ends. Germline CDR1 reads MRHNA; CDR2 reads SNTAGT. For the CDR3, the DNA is TGTGCCAGCAGGGGACTGGAGGTGGGGGAAGAGACCCAGTACTTC. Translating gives CASRGLEVGEETQYF.

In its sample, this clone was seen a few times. This CDR3 reads CASTPGFHTEAFF. The CDR3 DNA sequence: TGTGCCAGTACCCCAGGGTTTCACACTGAAGCTTTCTTT. The chain couples TRBV19 to TRBJ1-1; D is possibly TRBD1 (5 bases). Deletions cut 7 bases from V and 3 bases from J, with 12 bases between. CDR1 and CDR2 (germline): LNHDA, SQIVND (reference sequence). CDR3 size: 13 residues.

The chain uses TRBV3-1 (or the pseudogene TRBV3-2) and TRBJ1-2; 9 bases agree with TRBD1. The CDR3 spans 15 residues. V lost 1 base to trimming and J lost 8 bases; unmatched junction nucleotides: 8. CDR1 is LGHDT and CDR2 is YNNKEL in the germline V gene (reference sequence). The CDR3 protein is CASSQGVTGGLGYTF. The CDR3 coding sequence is TGTGCCAGCAGCCAAGGAGTGACAGGGGGATTGGGCTACACCTTC.

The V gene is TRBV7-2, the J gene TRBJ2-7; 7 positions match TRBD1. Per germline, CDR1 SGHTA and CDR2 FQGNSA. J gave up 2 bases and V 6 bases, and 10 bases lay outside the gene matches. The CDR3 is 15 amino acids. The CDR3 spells CASSRDRVETYEQYF. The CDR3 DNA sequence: TGTGCCAGCAGTCGCGACAGGGTTGAAACCTACGAGCAGTACTTC. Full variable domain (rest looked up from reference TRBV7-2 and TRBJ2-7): GAGVSQSPSNKVTEKGKDVELRCDPISGHTALYWYRQSLGQGLEFLIYFQGNSAPDKSGLPSDRFSAERTGGSVSTLTIQRTQQEDSAVYLCASSRDRVETYEQYFGPGTRLTVT.

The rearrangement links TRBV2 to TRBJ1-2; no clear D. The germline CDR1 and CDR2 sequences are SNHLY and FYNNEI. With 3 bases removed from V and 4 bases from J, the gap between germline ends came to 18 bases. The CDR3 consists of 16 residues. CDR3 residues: CASSDFQSLSAYGYTF. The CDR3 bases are TGTGCCAGCAGTGACTTCCAGTCCCTTAGCGCCTATGGCTACACCTTC.

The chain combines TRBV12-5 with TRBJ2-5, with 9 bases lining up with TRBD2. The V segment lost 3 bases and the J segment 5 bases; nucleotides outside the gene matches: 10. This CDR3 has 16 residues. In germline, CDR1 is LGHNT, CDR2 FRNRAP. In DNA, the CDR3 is TGTGCTAGTGGTTTCCGGCTAGCGGGGATCTGGGAGACCCAGTACTTC. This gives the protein CASGFRLAGIWETQYF.

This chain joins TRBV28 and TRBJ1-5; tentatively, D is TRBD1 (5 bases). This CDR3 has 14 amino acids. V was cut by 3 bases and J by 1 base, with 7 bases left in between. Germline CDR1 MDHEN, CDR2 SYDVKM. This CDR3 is CASSFRGSNQPQHF. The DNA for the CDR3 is TGTGCCAGCAGTTTTAGGGGAAGCAATCAGCCCCAGCATTTT.

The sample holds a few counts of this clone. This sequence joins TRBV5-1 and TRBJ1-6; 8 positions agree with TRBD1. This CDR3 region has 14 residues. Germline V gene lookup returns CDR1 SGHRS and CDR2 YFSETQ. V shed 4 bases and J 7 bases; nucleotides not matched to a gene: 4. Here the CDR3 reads CASSPGQDNSPLHF. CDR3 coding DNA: TGCGCCAGCAGCCCGGGACAGGACAATTCACCCCTCCACTTT.

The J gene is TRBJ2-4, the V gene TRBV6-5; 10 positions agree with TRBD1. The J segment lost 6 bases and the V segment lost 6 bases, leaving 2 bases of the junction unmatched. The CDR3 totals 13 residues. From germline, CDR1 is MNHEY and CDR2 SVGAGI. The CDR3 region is CASRDRGGNIQYF. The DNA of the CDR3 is TGTGCCAGCAGGGACAGGGGGGGAAACATTCAGTACTTC.